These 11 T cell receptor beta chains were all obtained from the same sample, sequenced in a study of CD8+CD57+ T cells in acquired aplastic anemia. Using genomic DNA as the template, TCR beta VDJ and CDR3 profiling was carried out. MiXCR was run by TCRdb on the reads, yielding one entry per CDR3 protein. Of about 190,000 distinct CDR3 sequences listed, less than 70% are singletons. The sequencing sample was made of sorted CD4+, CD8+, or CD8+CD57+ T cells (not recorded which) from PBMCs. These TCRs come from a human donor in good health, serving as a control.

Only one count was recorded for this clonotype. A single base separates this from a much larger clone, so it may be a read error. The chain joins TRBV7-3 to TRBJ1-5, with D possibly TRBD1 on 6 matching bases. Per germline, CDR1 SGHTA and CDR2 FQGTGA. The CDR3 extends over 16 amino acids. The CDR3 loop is CASSSLQGVSSQPQHF. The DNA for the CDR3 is TGTGCCAGCAGTTCTCTACAGGGTGTAAGCAGTCAGCCCCAGCATTTT.

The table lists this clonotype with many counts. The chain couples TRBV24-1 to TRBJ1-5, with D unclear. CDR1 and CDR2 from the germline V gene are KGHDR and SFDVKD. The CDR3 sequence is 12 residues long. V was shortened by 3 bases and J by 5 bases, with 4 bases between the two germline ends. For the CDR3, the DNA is TGTGCCACCAGTGATGCTGATCAGCCCCAGCATTTT. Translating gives CATSDADQPQHF.

The CDR3 bases are TGTGCCAGCAGCTTTGATCGGCAGGCGGAGACCCAGTACTTC. Its translation: CASSFDRQAETQYF. V usage is TRBV7-2 and J usage is TRBJ2-5; D remains unclear. V gave up 3 bases and J gave up 5 bases, with 13 bases separating them. The CDR3 contains 14 residues. The V gene's germline CDR1 is SGHTA and CDR2 FQGNSA.

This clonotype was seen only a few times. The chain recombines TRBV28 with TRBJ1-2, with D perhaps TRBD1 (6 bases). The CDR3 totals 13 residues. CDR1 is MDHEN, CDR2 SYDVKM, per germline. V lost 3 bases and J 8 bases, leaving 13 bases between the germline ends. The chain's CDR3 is CASSFSHRVGYTF. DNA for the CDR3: TGTGCCAGCAGTTTTTCACACAGGGTAGGCTACACCTTC.

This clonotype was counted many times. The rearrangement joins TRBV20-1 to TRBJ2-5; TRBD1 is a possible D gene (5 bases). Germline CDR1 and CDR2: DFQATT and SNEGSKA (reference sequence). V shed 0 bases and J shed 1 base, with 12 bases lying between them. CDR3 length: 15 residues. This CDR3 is CSARDATDPQETQYF. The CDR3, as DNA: TGCAGTGCTAGAGATGCGACAGATCCCCAAGAGACCCAGTACTTC.

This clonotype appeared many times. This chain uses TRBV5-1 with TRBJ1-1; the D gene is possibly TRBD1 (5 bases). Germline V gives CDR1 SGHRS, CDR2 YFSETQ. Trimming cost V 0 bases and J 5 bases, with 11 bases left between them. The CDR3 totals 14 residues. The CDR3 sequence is CASSLDRPGTEAFF. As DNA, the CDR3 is TGCGCCAGCAGCTTGGACAGACCAGGGACTGAAGCTTTCTTT.

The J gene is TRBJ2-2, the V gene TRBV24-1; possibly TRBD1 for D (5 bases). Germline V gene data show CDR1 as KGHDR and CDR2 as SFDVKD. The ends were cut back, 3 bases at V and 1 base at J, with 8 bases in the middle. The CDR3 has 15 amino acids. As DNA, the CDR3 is TGTGCCACCAGTGATCAGGGAATGAACACCGGGGAGCTGTTTTTT. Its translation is CATSDQGMNTGELFF.

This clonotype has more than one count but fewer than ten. The CDR3 spells CASNQPQHF. The CDR3 DNA is TGTGCCAGCAATCAGCCCCAGCATTTT. The chain recombines TRBV9 with TRBJ1-5; D remains unclear. V lost 6 bases and J lost 5, with 0 bases in between. Germline lookup yields CDR1 SGDLS and CDR2 YYNGEE. The CDR3 contains 9 residues.

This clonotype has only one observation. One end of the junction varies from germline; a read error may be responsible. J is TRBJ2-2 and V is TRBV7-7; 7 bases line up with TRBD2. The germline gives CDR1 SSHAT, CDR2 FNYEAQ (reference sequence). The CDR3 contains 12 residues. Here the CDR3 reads CASNSGGGELFF. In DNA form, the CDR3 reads TGTGCTAGCAATTCGGGGGGCGGGGAGCTGTTTTTT. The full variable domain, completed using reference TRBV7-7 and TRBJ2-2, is GAGVSQSPRYKVTKRGQDVTLRCDPISSHATLYWYQQALGQGPEFLTYFNYEAQPDKSGLPSDRFSAERPEGSISTLTIQRTEQRDSAMYRCASNSGGGELFFGEGSRLTVL.

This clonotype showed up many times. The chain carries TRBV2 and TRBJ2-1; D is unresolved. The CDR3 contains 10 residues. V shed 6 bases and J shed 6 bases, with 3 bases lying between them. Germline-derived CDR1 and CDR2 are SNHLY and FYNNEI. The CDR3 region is CASRSNEQFF. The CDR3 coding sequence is TGTGCCAGCAGGTCCAATGAGCAGTTCTTC. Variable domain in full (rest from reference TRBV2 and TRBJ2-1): EPEVTQTPSHQVTQMGQEVILRCVPISNHLYFYWYRQILGQKVEFLVSFYNNEISEKSEIFDDQFSVERPDGSNFTLKIRSTKLEDSAMYFCASRSNEQFFGPGTRLTVL.

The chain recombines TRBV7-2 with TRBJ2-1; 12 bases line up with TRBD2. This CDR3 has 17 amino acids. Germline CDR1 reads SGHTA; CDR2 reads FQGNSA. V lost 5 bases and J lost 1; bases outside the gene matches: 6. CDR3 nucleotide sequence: TGTGCCAGCAGCCTCACACTAGCGGGGGGATCCTACAATGAGCAGTTCTTC. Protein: CASSLTLAGGSYNEQFF.